Listed below are T cell receptor beta chains from one sample, sequenced in a study of T-cell memory formation after mild COVID-19. TCRdb reanalysed the 5' RACE reads using MiXCR and keeps one entry per CDR3 protein. Among 300,000 to 400,000 distinct CDR3 sequences listed, 25% to 30% were seen once. The sequenced sample consisted of PBMCs or a T cell subset sorted from them (not recorded which). These TCRs come from an adult woman who had mild COVID-19 (a few samples of this study predate the infection). Cell type and time point are not known. CDR3s include the opening cysteine and the closing phenylalanine or tryptophan. The order of the fields is J gene, V gene, CDR3 length, CDR3 protein.

J: TRBJ1-1
V: TRBV7-3
length: 14
CDR3: CASSPTGPNTEAFF

J: TRBJ2-7
V: TRBV19
length: 12
CDR3: CASSIGYGEQYF

J: TRBJ2-2
V: TRBV12-3/TRBV12-4
length: 15
CDR3: CASVLAGGYTGELFF

J: TRBJ2-1
V: TRBV14
length: 15
CDR3: CASSQVRGAGNEQFF

J: TRBJ2-7
V: TRBV7-9
length: 13
CDR3: CASSPGSHYEQYF

J: TRBJ2-3
V: TRBV5-5
length: 15
CDR3: CASSLQKVSTDTQYF

J: TRBJ2-1
V: TRBV27
length: 15
CDR3: CASSSGTSGHNEQFF

J: TRBJ1-5
V: TRBV29-1
length: 13
CDR3: CSVELQPNQPQHF

J: TRBJ2-7
V: TRBV11-2
length: 15
CDR3: CASSFTGQASYEQYF

J: TRBJ1-1
V: TRBV5-1
length: 13
CDR3: CASSRDGVTEAFF

J: TRBJ1-1
V: TRBV5-1
length: 14
CDR3: CASSLSGDGTEAFF

J: TRBJ1-5
V: TRBV7-9
length: 13
CDR3: CASSPPEGEPQHF

J: TRBJ2-7
V: TRBV4-2
length: 14
CDR3: CASSQGTTTYEQYF

J: TRBJ1-1
V: TRBV12-3/TRBV12-4
length: 15
CDR3: CASSPPSRGSTEAFF

J: TRBJ2-7
V: TRBV9
length: 14
CDR3: CASSPTGDPTRQYF

J: TRBJ1-5
V: TRBV6-1
length: 14
CDR3: CASSESSGWRPQHF

J: TRBJ1-1
V: TRBV20-1
length: 14
CDR3: CSARRLETNTEAFF

J: TRBJ2-1
V: TRBV3-1
length: 12
CDR3: CASSRIGDEQFF

J: TRBJ2-3
V: TRBV30
length: 17
CDR3: CAWSRGRGQFSADTQYF

J: TRBJ2-5
V: TRBV7-9
length: 16
CDR3: CASSFPLTGVQETQYF

J: TRBJ2-1
V: TRBV18
length: 15
CDR3: CASSPLGLAAGEQFF

J: TRBJ2-5
V: TRBV5-1
length: 23
CDR3: CASSSGLLNLLAGGPNNQETQYF

J: TRBJ2-7
V: TRBV19
length: 13
CDR3: CASSIGLTGEQYF

J: TRBJ2-5
V: TRBV7-9
length: 14
CDR3: CASSTRTGTGTQYF

J: TRBJ1-2
V: TRBV12-3/TRBV12-4
length: 14
CDR3: CASSGGSPIYGYTF

J: TRBJ2-7
V: TRBV29-1
length: 13
CDR3: CSVSLGLTYEQYF

J: TRBJ1-1
V: TRBV9
length: 15
CDR3: CASSAGSLVMSEAFF

J: TRBJ1-1
V: TRBV5-5
length: 16
CDR3: CASSSDDRLWNTEAFF

J: TRBJ1-2
V: TRBV4-1
length: 15
CDR3: CASSLRDRGPRGYTF

J: TRBJ1-1
V: TRBV27
length: 15
CDR3: CASSLVIGTTGEAFF

J: TRBJ2-5
V: TRBV15
length: 17
CDR3: CATSRDHVGQAVETQYF

J: TRBJ2-7
V: TRBV7-9
length: 16
CDR3: CASSLLSGTGSYEQYF

J: TRBJ1-5
V: TRBV6-2/TRBV6-3
length: 13
CDR3: CASSLQGYQPQHF

J: TRBJ2-3
V: TRBV5-1
length: 14
CDR3: CASSLDRGPDTQYF

J: TRBJ2-7
V: TRBV4-3
length: 17
CDR3: CASSQESGGSPPYEQYF

J: TRBJ2-5
V: TRBV3-1
length: 15
CDR3: CASSSPKVAGLTQYF

J: TRBJ2-1
V: TRBV2
length: 15
CDR3: CATTNLAGGGNEQFF